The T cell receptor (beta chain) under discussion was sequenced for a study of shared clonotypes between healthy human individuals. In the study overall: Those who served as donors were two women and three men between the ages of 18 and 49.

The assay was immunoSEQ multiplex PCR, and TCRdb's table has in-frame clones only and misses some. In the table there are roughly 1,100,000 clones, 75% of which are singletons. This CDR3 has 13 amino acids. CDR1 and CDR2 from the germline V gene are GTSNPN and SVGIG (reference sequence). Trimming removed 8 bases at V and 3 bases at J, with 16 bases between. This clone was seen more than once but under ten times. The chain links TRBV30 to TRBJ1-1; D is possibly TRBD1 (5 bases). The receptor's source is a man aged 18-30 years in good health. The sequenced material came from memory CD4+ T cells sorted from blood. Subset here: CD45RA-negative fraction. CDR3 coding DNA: TGTGCCCGCGAACAGGATGGGCACACTGAAGCTTTCTTT. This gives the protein CAREQDGHTEAFF. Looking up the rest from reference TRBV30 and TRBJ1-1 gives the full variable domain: SQTIHQWPATLVQPVGSPLSLECTVEGTSNPNLYWYRQAAGRGLQLLFYSVGIGQISSEVPQNLSASRPQDRQFILSSKKLLLSDSGFYLCAREQDGHTEAFFGQGTRLTVV.